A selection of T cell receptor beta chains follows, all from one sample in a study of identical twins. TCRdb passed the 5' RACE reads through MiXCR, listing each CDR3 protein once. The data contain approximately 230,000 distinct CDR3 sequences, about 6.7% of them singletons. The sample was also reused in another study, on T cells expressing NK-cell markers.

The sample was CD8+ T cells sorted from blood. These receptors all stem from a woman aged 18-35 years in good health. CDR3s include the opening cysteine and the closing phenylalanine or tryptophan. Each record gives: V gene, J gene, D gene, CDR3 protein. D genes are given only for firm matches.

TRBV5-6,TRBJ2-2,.,CASSLEGAGTGELFF
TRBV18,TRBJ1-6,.,CASSQEVASPLHF
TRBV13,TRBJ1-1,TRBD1,CASSQTGPMNTEAFF
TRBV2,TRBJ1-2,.,CASSGEEPSNYGYTF
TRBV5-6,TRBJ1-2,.,CASSLEAGPPGYTF
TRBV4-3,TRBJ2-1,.,CASSQVKRAAYNEQFF
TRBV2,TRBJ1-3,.,CASTERDNFGNTIYF
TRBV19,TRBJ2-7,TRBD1,CASRHRDRGYYEQYF
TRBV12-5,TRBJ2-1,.,CASGLEPGRSFF
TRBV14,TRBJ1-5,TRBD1,CASSQTGVGQPQHF
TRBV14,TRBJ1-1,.,CASSQSSRAIVGEAFF
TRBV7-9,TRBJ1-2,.,CASSTRIQEDYTF
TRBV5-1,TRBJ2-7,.,CASSLESGRNYEQYF
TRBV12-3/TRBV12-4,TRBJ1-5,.,CASSFRDGQPQHF
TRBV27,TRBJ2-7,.,CASSLRKSSYEQYF
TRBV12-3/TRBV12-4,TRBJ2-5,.,CASSPLIATQYF
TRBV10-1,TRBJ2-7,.,CASSESTGNLREQYF
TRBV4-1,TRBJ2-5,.,CASSPSNLVATQYF
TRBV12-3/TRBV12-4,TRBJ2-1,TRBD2,CASRKTSGSVDEQFF
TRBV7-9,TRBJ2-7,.,CASSLAGLSPEQYF
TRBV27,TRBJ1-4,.,CASSLSRPAKLFF
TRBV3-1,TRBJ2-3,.,CASSQDSGRVRDTQYF
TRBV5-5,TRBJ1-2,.,CASSLATAQRGYTF
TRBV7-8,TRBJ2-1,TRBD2,CASILRVDRTSGSVDNEQFF
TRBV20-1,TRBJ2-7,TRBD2,CSAVRGESYEQYF
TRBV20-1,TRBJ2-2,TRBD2,CSAQGTSGATGELFF
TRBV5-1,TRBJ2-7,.,CASSLAVRDEQYF
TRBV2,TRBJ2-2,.,CASRVGINTGELFF
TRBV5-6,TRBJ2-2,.,CASSLKITVVTGELFF
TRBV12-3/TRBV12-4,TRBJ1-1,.,CASGGRGPEAFF
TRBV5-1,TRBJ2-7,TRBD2,CASSFLSGFSYEQYF
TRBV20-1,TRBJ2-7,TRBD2,CSARGPSGEDEQYF
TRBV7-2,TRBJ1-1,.,CASSMGSGTEAFF
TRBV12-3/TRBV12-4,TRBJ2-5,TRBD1,CASSPDRGPSTETQYF
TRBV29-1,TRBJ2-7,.,CSVSEDEQYF
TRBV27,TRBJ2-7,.,CASSLSGPPSSYEQYF
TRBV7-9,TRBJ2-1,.,CASSFAGAYNEQFF
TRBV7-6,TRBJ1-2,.,CASSLEARDDGYTF
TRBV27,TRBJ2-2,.,CASSLSSFLGVRGTGELFF
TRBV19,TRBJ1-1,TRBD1,CASPSGQGHGTEAFF
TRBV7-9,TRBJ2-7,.,CASSGTLYEQYF
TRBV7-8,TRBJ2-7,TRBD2,CASSFWTSPSSYEQYF
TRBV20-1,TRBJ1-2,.,CSAPVEIEYGYTF
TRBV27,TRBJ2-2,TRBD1,CASSLRTGSTGELFF
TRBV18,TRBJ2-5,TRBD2,CASSRGLAGWNQETQYF
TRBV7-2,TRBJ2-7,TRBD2,CASSLWLAGHYERYF
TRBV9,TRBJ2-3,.,CASSVDGGIGLADTQYF
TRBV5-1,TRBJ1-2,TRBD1,CASSLTGTGGDGYTF